Sequencing of this TCR beta chain was carried out in a study of T cells in Graves' hyperthyroidism and ophthalmopathy. Amplified TCR beta CDR3 regions came from RNA transcripts. The primer set for the first-round RT-PCR of the TCR CDR3 was HTBI. TCRdb reanalysed the multiplex PCR reads using MiXCR and keeps one entry per CDR3 protein. The sample consists of about 290,000 distinct CDR3 sequences, roughly an eighth of them appearing once. In this sample, this clonotype turned up many times. Trimming cost V 6 bases and J 4 bases, with 13 bases left between them. Germline CDR1 and CDR2: MNHNS and SASEGT. The CDR3 is made up of 14 amino acids. Hyperthyroidism was newly diagnosed in patients aged 18 to 65 (duration under 2 months). For the diagnoses, clinical symptoms, serum thyroxine and TRAb, thyroid ultrasound and orbital computed tomography were used.

This chain joins TRBV6-1 and TRBJ1-5; maybe TRBD1 (5 bases). The sequencing input was blood. The source of this sequence is a woman aged 40 to 55 with Graves' hyperthyroidism. CDR3 sequence (DNA): TGTGCCAGCAGGAGGGACGGGGAAAATCAGCCCCAGCATTTT. This encodes CASRRDGENQPQHF.